This is a list of T cell receptor beta chains from one sample in a study of blood T cell repertoires in COVID-19. Sequenced by immunoSEQ multiplex PCR; TCRdb stores in-frame clones only, minus some. The sample holds about 240,000 clones; roughly 80% are singletons and the top ten take 9.5% to 15%. Material for sequencing was peripheral blood. These receptors were collected from a woman aged 55-69 years with active or convalescent COVID-19. Each CDR3 is given with its conserved first and last residue. The D gene is left open where the match is weak. The size field is filled for only some rows; it gives once, few, many or a size class.

d_call | clone_size | j_call | v_call | cdr3_aa | cdr3_nt
TRBD1 | once | TRBJ1-5 | TRBV6-1 | CASSGFGTAYSNQPQHF | TGTGCCAGCAGTGGCTTTGGGACAGCATATAGCAATCAGCCCCAGCATTTT
TRBD1 | NA | TRBJ2-5 | TRBV9 | CASSASTDRARETQYF | TGTGCCAGCAGCGCTTCAACGGACAGGGCGCGAGAGACCCAGTACTTC
NA | NA | TRBJ2-3 | TRBV9 | CASSVGRGSSTDTQYF | TGTGCCAGCAGCGTAGGAAGGGGATCATCCACAGATACGCAGTATTTT
TRBD2 | NA | TRBJ2-7 | TRBV5-1 | CASSRGTISPQSYEQYF | TGCGCCAGCAGCCGAGGGACTATTTCCCCCCAGTCCTACGAGCAGTACTTC
NA | NA | TRBJ1-5 | TRBV6-1 | CASSGAGGGSNQPQHF | TGTGCCAGCAGTGGAGCCGGGGGGGGTAGCAATCAGCCCCAGCATTTT
NA | few | TRBJ2-1 | TRBV5-1 | CASNTNNEQFF | TGCGCCAGCAACACCAACAATGAGCAGTTCTTC
NA | NA | TRBJ2-1 | TRBV7-3 | CASSLNGQNEQFF | TGTGCCAGCAGCTTAAACGGACAAAATGAGCAGTTCTTC
NA | NA | TRBJ2-1 | TRBV27 | CASSLSRIGSYNEQFF | TGTGCCAGCAGTTTATCGAGGATTGGCTCCTACAATGAGCAGTTCTTC
NA | NA | TRBJ1-2 | TRBV6-5 | CASSYSERYYGYTF | TGTGCCAGCAGTTACTCGGAGAGATACTATGGCTACACCTTC
TRBD2 | NA | TRBJ2-3 | TRBV7-2 | CASSFPGLAATDTQYF | TGTGCCAGCAGCTTCCCTGGACTAGCGGCCACAGATACGCAGTATTTT
TRBD1 | NA | TRBJ2-3 | TRBV4-1 | CASSHPGQGSTDTQYF | TGCGCCAGCAGCCACCCCGGACAGGGGAGCACAGATACGCAGTATTTT
TRBD1 | NA | TRBJ2-7 | TRBV7-2 | CASSLGDRVLLYF | TGTGCCAGCAGCTTAGGGGACAGAGTCTTACTGTACTTC
NA | NA | TRBJ1-1 | TRBV6-5 | CASSPPYLTEAFF | TGTGCCAGCAGTCCGCCCTATCTCACTGAAGCTTTCTTT
TRBD1 | NA | TRBJ1-5 | TRBV4-3 | CASSQDQGAGQPQHF | TGCGCCAGCAGCCAAGATCAGGGGGCCGGTCAGCCCCAGCATTTT
TRBD1 | few | TRBJ1-2 | TRBV4-3 | CASSQSDRERYGYTF | TGCGCCAGCAGCCAGAGTGACAGGGAACGCTATGGCTACACCTTC
TRBD1 | NA | TRBJ2-7 | TRBV18 | CASSLGQTYEQYF | TGTGCCAGCTCCTTGGGACAGACCTACGAGCAGTACTTC
NA | few | TRBJ2-5 | TRBV27 | CASSSSLRGETQYF | TGTGCCAGCAGTTCATCACTCAGGGGAGAGACCCAGTACTTC
NA | NA | TRBJ1-4 | TRBV5-5 | CASSFWQTTNEKLFF | TGTGCCAGCAGCTTTTGGCAGACAACTAATGAAAAACTGTTTTTT
NA | NA | TRBJ1-1 | TRBV18 | CASSPGVPNTEAFF | TGTGCCAGCTCACCGGGAGTACCTAACACTGAAGCTTTCTTT
TRBD2 | NA | TRBJ2-1 | TRBV29-1 | CSVGGSSYNEQFF | TGCAGCGTCGGGGGGAGCTCCTACAATGAGCAGTTCTTC
TRBD1 | NA | TRBJ1-2 | TRBV5-1 | CASSLRDGQADYGYTF | TGCGCCAGCAGCTTGCGGGATGGACAGGCGGACTATGGCTACACCTTC
TRBD1 | NA | TRBJ1-6 | TRBV7-8 | CASSRDRELASPLHF | TGTGCCAGCAGCCGGGACAGGGAGTTGGCTTCACCCCTCCACTTT
TRBD2 | NA | TRBJ2-5 | TRBV2 | CAQGKGSGGQETQYF | TGTGCCCAGGGGAAAGGTAGCGGGGGCCAAGAGACCCAGTACTTC
TRBD1 | NA | TRBJ1-1 | TRBV5-6 | CASTPDGTGSTEAFF | TGTGCCAGCACCCCCGACGGGACAGGGAGCACTGAAGCTTTCTTT
NA | NA | TRBJ1-1 | TRBV4-1 | CASSQGGSQNTEAFF | TGCGCCAGCAGCCAGGGGGGGTCCCAGAACACTGAAGCTTTCTTT
TRBD1 | NA | TRBJ1-3 | TRBV10-1 | CASSRGVRAGNTIYF | TGCGCCAGCAGCAGGGGGGTGAGGGCTGGAAACACCATATATTTT
TRBD2 | NA | TRBJ2-1 | TRBV7-3 | CASSLRASGGPYNEQFF | TGTGCCAGCAGCTTAAGGGCTAGCGGGGGGCCTTACAATGAGCAGTTCTTC
TRBD1 | NA | TRBJ2-2 | TRBV4-2 | CASSQDAEGATTGELFF | TGTGCCAGCAGCCAAGATGCCGAGGGGGCAACCACCGGGGAGCTGTTTTTT
NA | NA | TRBJ1-1 | TRBV7-9 | CASLREVDTEAFF | TGTGCCAGCCTGAGGGAGGTTGACACTGAAGCTTTCTTT
NA | NA | TRBJ2-7 | TRBV6-5 | CASSYAASSFYEQYF | TGTGCCAGCAGTTACGCAGCTAGCTCCTTCTACGAGCAGTACTTC
NA | NA | TRBJ1-4 | TRBV15 | CATSRDIDSSRKLFF | TGTGCCACCAGCAGAGATATAGATTCCTCCCGAAAACTGTTTTTT
TRBD1 | NA | TRBJ1-5 | TRBV4-1 | CASSQVRQGGQPQHF | TGCGCCAGCAGCCAAGTGAGACAGGGTGGACAGCCCCAGCATTTT
NA | NA | TRBJ2-1 | TRBV30 | CAWKGYGNSDNEQFF | TGTGCCTGGAAAGGTTACGGGAATTCAGACAATGAGCAGTTCTTC
NA | NA | TRBJ1-6 | TRBV7-9 | CASSPEGTNSPLHF | TGTGCCAGCAGCCCGGAGGGAACTAATTCACCCCTCCACTTT
TRBD2 | NA | TRBJ2-4 | TRBV6-2/TRBV6-3 | CASSPSGYSGGNIQYF | TGTGCCAGCAGCCCCTCGGGGTATAGCGGGGGTAACATTCAGTACTTC
NA | NA | TRBJ2-2 | TRBV7-8 | CASSRGGSGRELFF | TGTGCCAGCAGCCGAGGGGGTAGCGGCCGGGAGCTGTTTTTT
TRBD1 | NA | TRBJ1-5 | TRBV27 | CASSRSYGQGNNQPQHF | TGTGCCAGCAGCCGCTCCTACGGACAGGGGAACAATCAGCCCCAGCATTTT
NA | NA | TRBJ1-2 | TRBV12-3/TRBV12-4 | CASSSGNYGYTF | TGTGCCAGCAGTTCCGGGAACTATGGCTACACCTTC
NA | NA | TRBJ1-2 | TRBV19 | CASSLRGDYGYTF | TGTGCCAGTAGTTTAAGAGGAGACTATGGCTACACCTTC
TRBD2 | once | TRBJ2-2 | TRBV4-3 | CASSQDLAGAGELFF | TGCGCCAGCAGCCAAGATCTTGCGGGGGCCGGGGAGCTGTTTTTT
NA | once | TRBJ1-3 | TRBV18 | CASSPQASSGNTIYF | TGTGCCAGCTCACCACAAGCGAGCTCTGGAAACACCATATATTTT
NA | NA | TRBJ1-1 | TRBV30 | CAWNGGLGTEAFF | TGTGCCTGGAATGGCGGCCTCGGCACTGAAGCTTTCTTT
TRBD2 | few | TRBJ2-1 | TRBV2 | CASRRGGGADNEQFF | TGTGCCAGCAGGCGTGGCGGGGGGGCCGACAATGAGCAGTTCTTC
TRBD1 | few | TRBJ1-1 | TRBV29-1 | CSVEGVRGLTEAFF | TGCAGCGTTGAAGGAGTCAGGGGGCTGACTGAAGCTTTCTTT
NA | NA | TRBJ1-1 | TRBV7-2 | CASSSTGPNTEAFF | TGTGCCAGCAGCTCAACAGGGCCCAACACTGAAGCTTTCTTT
NA | NA | TRBJ1-3 | TRBV10-3 | CAISESAGHPSGNTIYF | TGTGCCATCAGTGAGTCGGCAGGACACCCCTCTGGAAACACCATATATTTT
TRBD2 | NA | TRBJ2-1 | TRBV12-5 | CASGLGLAGGNEQFF | TGTGCTAGTGGTTTGGGGCTAGCGGGGGGAAATGAGCAGTTCTTC
TRBD1 | few | TRBJ1-5 | TRBV10-3 | CAIRGQYSNQPQHF | TGTGCCATCAGGGGACAGTATAGCAATCAGCCCCAGCATTTT
TRBD2 | NA | TRBJ2-3 | TRBV5-6 | CASSLPQTSGGRGDTQYF | TGTGCCAGCAGCTTGCCCCAGACTAGCGGGGGGCGGGGAGATACGCAGTATTTT
NA | NA | TRBJ1-2 | TRBV15 | CATSRDQGRDGYSF | TGTGCCACCAGCAGAGACCAAGGACGGGATGGCTACTCCTTC
NA | NA | TRBJ1-2 | TRBV25-1 | CASSEEGGWGGYTF | TGTGCCAGCAGTGAAGAGGGAGGGTGGGGAGGCTACACCTTC
TRBD1 | NA | TRBJ1-2 | TRBV6-5 | CASSPGQGGYGYTF | TGTGCCAGCAGTCCGGGACAGGGTGGCTATGGCTACACCTTC
TRBD2 | NA | TRBJ2-3 | TRBV30 | CAWSVRAGEDTQYF | TGTGCCTGGAGTGTACGGGCGGGGGAGGATACGCAGTATTTT